The T cell receptor beta chain described here comes from a study of cytomegalovirus exposure and HLA in healthy donors. Broader study findings: For most TCR sequences rarity was the rule, although some public TCRs occurred in many donors. Judged likely to be a sequencing artifact was a cluster of highly shared sequence variants.

In regard to this clone: The target antigen is unknown.

Donors were nominally healthy when sampled, though unrecorded immune exposures were likely. The PCR used 60 Vbeta and 13 Jbeta primers. Authors' analysis steps: A later analysis counted roughly 74 million unique TCR beta chains, around 10 million shared. The assay was immunoSEQ multiplex PCR, and TCRdb's table has in-frame clones only and misses some. That table is the source of V, J and clone size, and D and trimming were worked out from the DNA. The table lists more than 85,000 clones, around 74% of them singletons. V was cut by 6 bases and J by 1 base, with 9 bases left in between. The CDR3 sequence is 12 residues long. CDR1 is SQVTM and CDR2 is ANQGSEA in the germline V gene.

This clonotype originated in a boy between 10 and 17 years old in good health and CMV-seronegative. What was sequenced was PBMCs. The rearrangement joins TRBV29-1 to TRBJ1-1; TRBD1 is a possible D gene (6 bases). The CDR3 loop reads CSVGAGNTEAFF. CDR3 coding DNA: TGCAGCGTGGGGGCAGGGAACACTGAAGCTTTCTTT.